This TCR beta chain was captured by sequencing in a study of T cell clusters in autoimmune cytopenias. The study, taken as a whole, reports: Healthy donors had roughly 2.9-fold more exclusive TRB clusters than active autoimmune hepatitis patients.

TRB was amplified from 250 ng of peripheral blood genomic DNA per sample. Its frequency marks this clonotype as large. Its specificity is not known. Germline-derived CDR1 and CDR2 are MNHEY and SVGAGI. CDR3 length: 14 amino acids. TRB was amplified by touch-down multiplex PCR, primer pools A and B combined. TCRdb reanalyzed the multiplex PCR reads and collapses them to one entry per CDR3 protein, without DNA. Its table records some 570 distinct CDR3 sequences. The rearrangement uses TRBV6-5 and TRBJ2-7; lacking DNA, the TRBD1 call made by TCRdb goes unchecked. The sequencing sample was made of peripheral blood. The clonotype comes from a human donor with an autoimmune cytopenia or autoimmune hepatitis (not recorded which). This CDR3 is CASRYDSRAYEQYF.